This T cell receptor beta chain was captured by sequencing in a study of blood T cell repertoires in COVID-19. Looked up from germline, CDR1 is LGHNA and CDR2 is YSLEER. The CDR3 has 15 amino acids. Trimming at V came to 3 bases and at J to 0 bases, leaving 2 bases not matched to a gene. Clones were read by immunoSEQ multiplex PCR, and TCRdb kept only the in-frame ones, dropping some. Here the sample spans approximately 330,000 clones, 89% being singletons. The chain recombines TRBV4-3 with TRBJ1-5, with 7 bases matching TRBD1. Source material: PBMCs or T cells enriched from blood (not recorded which). This sequence was found in a woman aged 25 to 39 who had recovered from COVID-19. CDR3 DNA sequence: TGCGCCAGCAGCCATGACAGGGATAGCAATCAGCCCCAGCATTTT. As protein: CASSHDRDSNQPQHF.